A selection of T cell receptor beta chains follows, all from one sample in a study of shared clonotypes between healthy human individuals. Only in-frame clones appear in the TCRdb table, and some are missing; sequencing was by immunoSEQ multiplex PCR. The table has some 1,600,000 clones, 95% to 99% seen once. Sequencing was done on a sample of naive CD4+ T cells sorted from blood. These receptors all stem from a man aged 30 to 39 in good health. Each CDR3 is given with its conserved first and last residue. A D gene is named only where the DNA matches it firmly. For some rows the clone size is stated as once, few or many, or as a class when expanded; others skip it.

v_gene	j_gene	abundance	d_gene	CDR3aa	CDR3nt
TRBV5-6	TRBJ2-7	.	.	CASSLVGGTQREQYF	TGTGCCAGCAGCTTGGTTGGCGGTACCCAAAGGGAGCAGTACTTC
TRBV6-5	TRBJ2-1	.	.	CASSPVYSSNEQFF	TGTGCCAGCAGCCCAGTTTATTCTTCCAATGAGCAGTTCTTC
TRBV28	TRBJ1-5	.	.	CASRTPTGIDQPQHF	TGTGCCAGCAGGACCCCGACGGGGATTGATCAGCCCCAGCATTTT
TRBV4-1	TRBJ1-4	.	TRBD1	CASSPAYGTENEKLFF	TGCGCCAGCAGCCCCGCATATGGGACAGAAAATGAAAAACTGTTTTTT
TRBV7-2	TRBJ2-7	.	TRBD1	CASSPSGQGVPYEQYF	TGTGCCAGCAGCCCGTCGGGACAGGGGGTTCCCTACGAGCAGTACTTC
TRBV5-6	TRBJ2-1	.	TRBD2	CASRAGYEQFF	TGTGCCAGCAGAGCGGGATATGAGCAGTTCTTC
TRBV6-5	TRBJ1-4	.	.	CASSLRGTTNEKLFF	TGTGCCAGCAGTTTGAGGGGTACGACTAATGAAAAACTGTTTTTT
TRBV2	TRBJ2-7	.	.	CASSGDPYEQYF	TGTGCCAGCAGTGGGGACCCCTACGAGCAGTACTTC
TRBV11-2	TRBJ1-1	once	.	CASRRTNTEAFF	TGTGCCAGCAGGAGGACCAACACTGAAGCTTTCTTT
TRBV28	TRBJ1-5	.	.	CASSSYAVPNQPQHF	TGTGCCAGCAGTTCGTACGCAGTTCCCAATCAGCCCCAGCATTTT
TRBV7-6	TRBJ2-1	.	.	CASKSPSYNEQFF	TGTGCCAGCAAATCCCCCTCCTACAATGAGCAGTTCTTC
TRBV5-1	TRBJ2-6	.	.	CASSLGRAGEFSGANVLTF	TGCGCCAGCAGCTTGGGGCGGGCTGGGGAATTCTCTGGGGCCAACGTCCTGACTTTC
TRBV9	TRBJ2-1	.	.	CASSAGAGTHNEQFF	TGTGCCAGCAGCGCCGGGGCCGGGACCCACAATGAGCAGTTCTTC
TRBV19	TRBJ2-2	.	TRBD2	CASSFQREGTGELFF	TGTGCCAGTAGTTTCCAGCGGGAGGGCACCGGGGAGCTGTTTTTT
TRBV29-1	TRBJ2-2	.	.	CSVWGTEGIGELFF	TGCAGCGTCTGGGGGACGGAGGGGATCGGGGAGCTGTTTTTT
TRBV11-2	TRBJ2-2	.	.	CASSSPHTGELFF	TGTGCCAGCAGCTCGCCGCACACCGGGGAGCTGTTTTTT
TRBV5-4	TRBJ2-4	once	.	CASSATPGQKNIQYF	TGTGCCAGCAGCGCCACCCCTGGACAGAAAAACATTCAGTACTTC
TRBV9	TRBJ2-1	.	.	CASRFSRTQNNEQFF	TGTGCCAGCAGGTTTTCCCGGACTCAAAACAATGAGCAGTTCTTC
TRBV28	TRBJ2-2	.	.	CASSSTSWWAGGELFF	TGTGCCAGCAGTTCCACATCTTGGTGGGCTGGAGGGGAGCTGTTTTTT
TRBV7-9	TRBJ2-4	.	.	CASSLAAESINIQYF	TGTGCCAGCAGCTTGGCTGCGGAATCGATAAACATTCAGTACTTC
TRBV10-1	TRBJ2-4	.	.	CATHRKGDKNIQYF	TGCGCCACCCATAGGAAGGGGGACAAAAACATTCAGTACTTC
TRBV20-1	TRBJ2-3	.	.	CSARGPEVYF	TGCAGTGCTAGGGGCCCCGAGGTGTATTTT
TRBV4-1	TRBJ2-1	.	TRBD2	CASSQPRLAHYNEQFF	TGCGCCAGCAGCCAACCCCGACTAGCGCACTACAATGAGCAGTTCTTC
TRBV11-2	TRBJ2-3	.	.	CASSVAADTQYF	TGTGCCAGCAGCGTCGCGGCAGATACGCAGTATTTT
TRBV5-1	TRBJ2-7	few	TRBD2	CASSPEGSSGSSEQYF	TGCGCCAGCAGCCCGGAAGGGTCTAGCGGGAGCTCGGAGCAGTACTTC
TRBV9	TRBJ2-7	.	TRBD2	CASSPTGGSSYEQYF	TGTGCCAGCAGCCCCACGGGGGGGAGCTCCTACGAGCAGTACTTC
TRBV29-1	TRBJ2-1	.	TRBD1	CSVGGTGGFNEQFF	TGCAGCGTTGGGGGCACAGGGGGCTTCAATGAGCAGTTCTTC
TRBV5-1	TRBJ1-2	.	TRBD1	CASSFNRDRDSYGYTF	TGCGCCAGCAGCTTCAACCGGGACAGGGATTCCTATGGCTACACCTTC
TRBV5-1	TRBJ1-3	.	.	CASSLWGNSGNTIYF	TGCGCCAGCAGCTTGTGGGGGAACTCTGGAAACACCATATATTTT
TRBV5-1	TRBJ2-5	.	.	CASSPRGLSETQYF	TGCGCCAGCAGCCCCCGGGGACTTTCAGAGACCCAGTACTTC
TRBV2	TRBJ2-5	.	TRBD2	CASGASGTVTQYF	TGTGCCAGCGGGGCTAGCGGGACTGTAACCCAGTACTTC
TRBV6-1	TRBJ2-7	.	.	CASGKRDSYEQYF	TGTGCCAGCGGCAAAAGAGATTCCTACGAGCAGTACTTC
TRBV5-8	TRBJ1-2	.	TRBD1	CASSLTRGVSNYGYTF	TGTGCCAGCAGCTTGACCAGGGGGGTTTCTAACTATGGCTACACCTTC
TRBV7-8	TRBJ1-2	.	.	CASSLARTDGYTF	TGTGCCAGCAGCTTAGCCCGGACAGATGGCTACACCTTC
TRBV6-1	TRBJ2-1	.	.	CASSAFRDLEQFF	TGTGCCAGCAGTGCCTTCAGGGATCTTGAGCAGTTCTTC
TRBV2	TRBJ1-1	.	.	CASGGGLNTEAFF	TGTGCCAGCGGGGGAGGATTGAACACTGAAGCTTTCTTT
TRBV18	TRBJ2-5	.	TRBD1	CASSPSQGKETQYF	TGTGCCAGCTCACCCTCACAGGGGAAAGAGACCCAGTACTTC
TRBV7-8	TRBJ2-1	.	.	CASSLSYEQFF	TGTGCCAGCAGCTTAAGCTATGAGCAGTTCTTC
TRBV11-3	TRBJ2-1	.	.	CASGTSGTMDNEQFF	TGTGCCAGCGGTACATCCGGGACGATGGACAATGAGCAGTTCTTC
TRBV4-3	TRBJ2-3	.	.	CASRRTATNTDTQYF	TGCGCCAGCAGGAGAACAGCTACGAACACAGATACGCAGTATTTT
TRBV18	TRBJ1-1	.	.	CASSPAGSTEAFF	TGTGCCAGCTCACCGGCCGGTTCGACTGAAGCTTTCTTT
TRBV20-1	TRBJ2-5	.	.	CSAPNGATQYF	TGCAGTGCCCCCAACGGGGCGACCCAGTACTTC
TRBV14	TRBJ2-2	.	TRBD1	CASSQDRTRKDRALWSGELFF	TGTGCCAGCAGCCAAGATCGGACTCGGAAGGACAGGGCGTTATGGTCGGGGGAGCTGTTTTTT
TRBV7-3	TRBJ2-3	.	.	CASSPSTDTQYF	TGTGCCAGCAGCCCAAGCACAGATACGCAGTATTTT
TRBV5-4	TRBJ1-3	once	.	CASSLGPELSGNTIYF	TGTGCCAGCAGCTTGGGCCCGGAGCTCTCTGGAAACACCATATATTTT
TRBV18	TRBJ2-7	.	.	CASSPLQQEIYEQYF	TGTGCCAGCTCACCATTACAACAGGAAATCTACGAGCAGTACTTC
TRBV12-5	TRBJ2-2	.	.	CASGTDIIGELFF	TGTGCTAGTGGTACGGACATAATCGGGGAGCTGTTTTTT
TRBV7-2	TRBJ2-7	.	.	CASSLRVGGHEQYF	TGTGCCAGCAGCTTGCGCGTCGGAGGGCACGAGCAGTACTTC
TRBV5-1	TRBJ2-7	.	.	CASSSRRNPGEQYF	TGCGCCAGCAGCTCCAGACGCAATCCCGGCGAGCAGTACTTC
TRBV7-2	TRBJ2-1	.	TRBD1	CASSLGTGSYNEQFF	TGTGCCAGCAGCTTAGGGACAGGGTCCTACAATGAGCAGTTCTTC
TRBV20-1	TRBJ2-5	few	.	CSASLGETQYF	TGCAGTGCTAGTTTAGGGGAGACCCAGTACTTC